This entry is about one T cell receptor beta chain. Its antigen remains unknown. Time point indicated: patch test 1, 2 weeks after DPC sensitization. The treatment is: therapeutic diphenylcyclopropenone sensitization with weekly scalp DPC. Germline CDR1 MNHEY, CDR2 SMNVEV (reference sequence). This CDR3 is built from 13 residues. Trimming removed 6 bases from V and 2 bases from J, with 10 bases in between. The sample originates from a study of human T cells and chemical hapten exposure. General study points: Expanded TCRs clustered into significantly more large CDR3 similarity groups than controls, the analysis revealed.

As the library was built, unique molecular identifiers were attached to individual cDNA molecules. A single record per CDR3 protein comes from TCRdb applying MiXCR to the RACE reads. The sample contains approximately 80,000 distinct CDR3 sequences, around a tenth of which appear only once. The source is a woman in her fifties or sixties with alopecia areata. Some clones in this sample may be carry-over from other donors' samples. The source material was whole blood, sampled in connection with sensitization to the hapten diphenylcyclopropenone (DPC). The chain couples TRBV27 to TRBJ1-1, with a weak D call TRBD1 (6 bases). The CDR3 spells CASRNRVNTEAFF. Written as DNA, the CDR3 is TGTGCCAGCAGAAACAGGGTTAACACTGAAGCTTTCTTT.